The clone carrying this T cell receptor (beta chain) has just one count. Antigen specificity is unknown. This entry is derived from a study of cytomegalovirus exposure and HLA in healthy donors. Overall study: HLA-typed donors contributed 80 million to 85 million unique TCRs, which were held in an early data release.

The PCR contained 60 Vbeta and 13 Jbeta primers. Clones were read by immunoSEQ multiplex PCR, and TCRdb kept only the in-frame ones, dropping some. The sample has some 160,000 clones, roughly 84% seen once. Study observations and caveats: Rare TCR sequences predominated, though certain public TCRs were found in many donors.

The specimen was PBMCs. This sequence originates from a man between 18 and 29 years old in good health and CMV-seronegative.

The CDR3 spells CASSTGRRGDNEQFF. CDR3 DNA: TGTGCCAGCAGCACAGGACGGCGGGGGGACAATGAGCAGTTCTTC. This chain links TRBV7-3 with TRBJ2-1; 8 bases align to TRBD2. The V gene's germline CDR1 is SGHTA and CDR2 FQGTGA. The length of the CDR3 is 15 residues. Trimming removed 5 bases from V and 5 bases from J; junction bases left unmatched: 8.